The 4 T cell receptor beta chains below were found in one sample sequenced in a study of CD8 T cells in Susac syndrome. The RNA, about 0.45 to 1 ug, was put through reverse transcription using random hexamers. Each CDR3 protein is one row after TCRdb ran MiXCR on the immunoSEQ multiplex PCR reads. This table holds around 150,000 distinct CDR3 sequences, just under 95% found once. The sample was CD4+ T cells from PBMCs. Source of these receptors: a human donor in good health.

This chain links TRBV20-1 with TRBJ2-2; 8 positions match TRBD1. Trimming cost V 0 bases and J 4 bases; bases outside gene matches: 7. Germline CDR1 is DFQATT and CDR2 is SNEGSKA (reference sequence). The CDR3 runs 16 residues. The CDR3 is CSARDHGQGATGELFF. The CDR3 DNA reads TGCAGTGCTAGAGATCATGGACAGGGCGCCACCGGGGAGCTGTTTTTT.

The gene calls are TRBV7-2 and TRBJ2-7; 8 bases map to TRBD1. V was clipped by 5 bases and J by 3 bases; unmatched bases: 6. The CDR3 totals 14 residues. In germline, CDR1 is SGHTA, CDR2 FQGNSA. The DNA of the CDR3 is TGTGCCAGCAGCCCCGGACAGGGTGGCTACGAGCAGTACTTC. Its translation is CASSPGQGGYEQYF.

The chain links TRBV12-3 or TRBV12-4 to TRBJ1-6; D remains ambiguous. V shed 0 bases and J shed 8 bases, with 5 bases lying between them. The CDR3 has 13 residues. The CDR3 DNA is TGTGCCAGCAGTTTAGCGCAGGATTCACCCCTCCACTTT. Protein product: CASSLAQDSPLHF.

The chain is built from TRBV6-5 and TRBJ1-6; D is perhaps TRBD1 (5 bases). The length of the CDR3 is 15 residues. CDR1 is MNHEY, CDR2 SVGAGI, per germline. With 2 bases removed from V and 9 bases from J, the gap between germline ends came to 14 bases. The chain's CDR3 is CASSYVGAEGSPLHF. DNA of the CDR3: TGTGCCAGCAGTTACGTCGGGGCCGAGGGTTCACCCCTCCACTTT.